This TCR beta chain was recovered during a study of identical twins. Notes on the study in general: In cord blood, abundant beta clonotypes had fewer insertions; memory showed no trend. Partial confounding of zero-insertion analyses by invariant MAIT and iNKT cells was possible.

Concerning this clonotype itself: The antigen is unknown.

All donors were healthy, and all were Caucasian. MiXCR, applied by TCRdb to the 5' RACE reads, yields one record per CDR3 protein. The table shows hundreds of thousands of distinct CDR3 sequences, with 20% to 25% occurring only once. Germline trimming cut 3 bases from V and 2 bases from J; bases unmatched to any gene: 8. Germline CDR1 SGHRS, CDR2 YFSETQ. The CDR3 sequence is 16 residues long. These data also featured in a second study, about T cells expressing NK-cell markers. That work states: Dominant NKG2C+ clonotypes accounted for roughly 1.0-7.0% of CD8+ T cells in roughly 6 donors.

Sample: CD4+ T cells sorted from blood. The sequence derives from a woman in her late teens or twenties in good health. The chain couples TRBV5-1 to TRBJ2-1; 7 bases are a match to TRBD2. The CDR3 region is CASSSETGGTYNEQFF. The CDR3 DNA sequence: TGCGCCAGCAGCTCCGAGACGGGGGGAACCTACAATGAGCAGTTCTTC.